This TCR beta chain was retrieved from a study of cytomegalovirus exposure and HLA in healthy donors. Study at large: In terms of ancestry, the Caucasian-associated cluster contained around 79% of the approximately 400 genotyped donors.

The PCR was carried out with 60 Vbeta primers and 13 Jbeta primers. Measured with immunoSEQ multiplex PCR; TCRdb has only the in-frame clones, and not every one. The profile shows about 170,000 clones, 82% of them singletons. General study findings and limits: The sole available immune exposure information was CMV serostatus.

To note about this clone: Its cognate antigen is unknown. Additional DNA sequences in this sample encode the identical CDR3.

The receptor's source is a male donor in good health and CMV-seronegative. Sequences were obtained from PBMCs.

Here the CDR3 DNA reads TGTGCCAGCAGCGTGACAGGTAGCAATCAGCCCCAGCATTTT. As protein: CASSVTGSNQPQHF. V and J are TRBV9 and TRBJ1-5; the D gene is possibly TRBD1 (6 bases). The germline gives CDR1 SGDLS, CDR2 YYNGEE. Deletions cut 2 bases from V and 0 bases from J, with 6 bases between. CDR3 length: 14 amino acids.